This TCR beta chain was recorded in a study of cytomegalovirus exposure and HLA in healthy donors. Study-level points and caveats: The study listed around 150 cytomegalovirus-associated TCR beta chains.

Remarks on this clone: What it recognizes is unknown.

In the PCR, 60 Vbeta and 13 Jbeta primers were used. Here immunoSEQ multiplex PCR was the method, and the copy in TCRdb shows in-frame clones only, minus some. The sample gives 100,000 to 120,000 clones, roughly three quarters of which show up once; about 6.6% is in the top ten. When sampled, the donors appeared nominally healthy, though they likely had unrecorded immune exposures. This sequence was found in a man aged 25 to 45 in good health and CMV-seropositive. Sequencing used PBMCs.

CDR3 amino acids: CAWTTVPRGTGELFF. CDR3 DNA sequence: TGTGCCTGGACCACTGTACCGCGAGGCACCGGGGAGCTGTTTTTT. The V call is TRBV30, the J call TRBJ2-2; D is ambiguous. The CDR3 is 15 amino acids. V was shortened by 4 bases and J by 4 bases, with 16 bases between the two germline ends. CDR1 and CDR2 from the germline V gene are GTSNPN and SVGIG (reference sequence). The variable domain in full, with the rest retrieved from reference TRBV30 and TRBJ2-2, is SQTIHQWPATLVQPVGSPLSLECTVEGTSNPNLYWYRQAAGRGLQLLFYSVGIGQISSEVPQNLSASRPQDRQFILSSKKLLLSDSGFYLCAWTTVPRGTGELFFGEGSRLTVL.